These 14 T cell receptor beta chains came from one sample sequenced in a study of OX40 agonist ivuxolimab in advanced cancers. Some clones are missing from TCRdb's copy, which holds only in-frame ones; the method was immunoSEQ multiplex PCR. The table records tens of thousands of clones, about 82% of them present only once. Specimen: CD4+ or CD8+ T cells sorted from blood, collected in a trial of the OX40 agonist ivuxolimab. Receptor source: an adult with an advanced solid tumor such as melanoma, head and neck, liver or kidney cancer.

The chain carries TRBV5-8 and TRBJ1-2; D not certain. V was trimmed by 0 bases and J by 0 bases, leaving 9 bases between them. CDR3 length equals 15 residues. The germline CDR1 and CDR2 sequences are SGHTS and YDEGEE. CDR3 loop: CASSLVITANYGYTF. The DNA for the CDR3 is TGTGCCAGCAGCTTGGTTATAACAGCTAACTATGGCTACACCTTC.

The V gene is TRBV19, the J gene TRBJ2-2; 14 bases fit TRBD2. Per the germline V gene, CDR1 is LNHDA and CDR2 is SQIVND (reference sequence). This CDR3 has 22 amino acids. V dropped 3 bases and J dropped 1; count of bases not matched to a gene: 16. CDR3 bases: TGTGCCAGTAGTATGATTCGTTCGGGACTAGCGGGAGTTCGAGGGAACACCGGGGAGCTGTTTTTT. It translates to CASSMIRSGLAGVRGNTGELFF.

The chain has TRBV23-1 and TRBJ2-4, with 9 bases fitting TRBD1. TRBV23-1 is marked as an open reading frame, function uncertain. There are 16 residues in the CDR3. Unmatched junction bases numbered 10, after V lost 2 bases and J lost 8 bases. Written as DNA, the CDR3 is TGCGCCAGCAGTCAACCTCGGGACAGGGTGGAGGACATTCAGTACTTC. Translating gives CASSQPRDRVEDIQYF.

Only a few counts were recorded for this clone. In nucleotides, the CDR3 is TGTGCCAGCAGCCTCTTCGAGAGAAACGACCTTGAGACCCAGTACTTC. Its translation is CASSLFERNDLETQYF. The chain uses TRBV6-6 and TRBJ2-5; D is uncertain. Trimming took 6 bases from V and 5 from J, leaving 22 bases between them. Germline V gene sequence: CDR1 MNHNY, CDR2 SVGAGI (reference sequence). This CDR3 is built from 16 residues.

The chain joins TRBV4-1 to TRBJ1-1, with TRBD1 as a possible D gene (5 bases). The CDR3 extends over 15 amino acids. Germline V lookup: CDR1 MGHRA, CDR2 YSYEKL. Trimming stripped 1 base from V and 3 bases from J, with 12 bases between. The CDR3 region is CASSQGVAGYTEAFF. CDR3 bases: TGCGCCAGCAGCCAAGGGGTCGCAGGGTACACTGAAGCTTTCTTT.

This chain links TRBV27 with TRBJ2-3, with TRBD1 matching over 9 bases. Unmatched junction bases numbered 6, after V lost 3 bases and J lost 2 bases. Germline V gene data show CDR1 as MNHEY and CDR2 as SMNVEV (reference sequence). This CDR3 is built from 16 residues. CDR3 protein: CASSFSTGGNTDTQYF. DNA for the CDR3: TGTGCCAGCAGTTTCTCGACAGGGGGAAACACAGATACGCAGTATTTT.

DNA for the CDR3: TGTGCCAGCAGTTACCCCGCCTCAGGGGATACCAATCAGCCCCAGCATTTT. Protein: CASSYPASGDTNQPQHF. The chain carries TRBV28 and TRBJ1-5; D may be TRBD1 (6 bases). Trimming pared 4 bases from V and 3 bases from J, leaving 19 bases between. This CDR3 comprises 17 residues. CDR1 MDHEN and CDR2 SYDVKM come from the germline V gene.

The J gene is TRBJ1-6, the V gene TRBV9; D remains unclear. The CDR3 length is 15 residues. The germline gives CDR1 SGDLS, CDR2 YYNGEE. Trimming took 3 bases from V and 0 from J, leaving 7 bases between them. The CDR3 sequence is CASSAGSSYNSPLHF. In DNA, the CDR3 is TGTGCCAGCAGCGCCGGGAGCTCCTATAATTCACCCCTCCACTTT.

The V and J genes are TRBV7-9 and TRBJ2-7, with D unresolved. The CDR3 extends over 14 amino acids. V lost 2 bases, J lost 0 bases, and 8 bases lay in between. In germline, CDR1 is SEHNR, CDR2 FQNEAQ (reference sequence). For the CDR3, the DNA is TGTGCCAGCAGCTTATCGGCTAGCTCCTACGAGCAGTACTTC. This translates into CASSLSASSYEQYF. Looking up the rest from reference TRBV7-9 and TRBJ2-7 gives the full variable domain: DTGVSQNPRHKITKRGQNVTFRCDPISEHNRLYWYRQTLGQGPEFLTYFQNEAQLEKSRLLSDRFSAERPKGSFSTLEIQRTEQGDSAMYLCASSLSASSYEQYFGPGTRLTVT.

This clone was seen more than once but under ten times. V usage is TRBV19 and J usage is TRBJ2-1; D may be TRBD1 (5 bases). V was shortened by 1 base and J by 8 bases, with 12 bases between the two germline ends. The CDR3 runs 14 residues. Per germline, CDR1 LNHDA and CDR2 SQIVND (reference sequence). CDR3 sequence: CASSIVRAGHEQFF. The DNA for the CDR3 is TGTGCCAGTAGTATAGTTCGGGCAGGGCATGAGCAGTTCTTC.

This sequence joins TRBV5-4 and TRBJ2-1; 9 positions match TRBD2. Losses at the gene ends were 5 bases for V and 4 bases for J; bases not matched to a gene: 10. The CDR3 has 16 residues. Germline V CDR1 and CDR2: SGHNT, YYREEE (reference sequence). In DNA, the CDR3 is TGTGCCAGCAGTCCGAAGACTAGCGGACCTTACAATGAGCAGTTCTTC. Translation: CASSPKTSGPYNEQFF.

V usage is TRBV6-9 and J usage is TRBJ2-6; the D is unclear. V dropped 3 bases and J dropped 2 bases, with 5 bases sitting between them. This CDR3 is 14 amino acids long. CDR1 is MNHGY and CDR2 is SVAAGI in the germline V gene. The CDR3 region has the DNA TGTGCCAGCAGTTACCTCACTGGGGCCAACGTCCTGACTTTC. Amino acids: CASSYLTGANVLTF.

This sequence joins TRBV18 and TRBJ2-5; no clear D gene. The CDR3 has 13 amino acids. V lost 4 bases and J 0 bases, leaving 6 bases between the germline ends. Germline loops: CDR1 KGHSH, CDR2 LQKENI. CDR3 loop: CASSQGYQETQYF. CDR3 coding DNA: TGTGCCAGCTCACAAGGGTACCAAGAGACCCAGTACTTC.

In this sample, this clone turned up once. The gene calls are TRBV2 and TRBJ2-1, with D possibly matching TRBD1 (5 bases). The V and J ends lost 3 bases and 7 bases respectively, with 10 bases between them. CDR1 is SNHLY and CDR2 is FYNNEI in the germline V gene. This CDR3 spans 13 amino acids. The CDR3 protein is CASSERQGNEQFF. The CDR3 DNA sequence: TGTGCCAGCAGTGAGAGGCAGGGTAATGAGCAGTTCTTC.